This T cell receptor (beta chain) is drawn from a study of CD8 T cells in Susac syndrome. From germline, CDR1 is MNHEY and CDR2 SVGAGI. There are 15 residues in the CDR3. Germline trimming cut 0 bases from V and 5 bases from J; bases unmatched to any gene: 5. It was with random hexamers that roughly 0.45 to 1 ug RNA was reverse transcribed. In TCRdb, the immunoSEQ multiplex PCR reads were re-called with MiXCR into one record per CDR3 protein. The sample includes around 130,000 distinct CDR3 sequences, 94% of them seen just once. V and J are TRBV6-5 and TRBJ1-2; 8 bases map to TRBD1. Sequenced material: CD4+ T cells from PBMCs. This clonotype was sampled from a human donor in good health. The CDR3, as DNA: TGTGCCAGCAGTTACTCACCAGGGGGCCTTTATGGCTACACCTTC. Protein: CASSYSPGGLYGYTF.